Each of the 20 T cell receptor beta chains below was sequenced from the same sample in a study of human T cells and chemical hapten exposure. The time point is: patch test 2, 6 weeks after DPC sensitization. Stated treatment: therapeutic diphenylcyclopropenone sensitization with weekly scalp DPC. In TCRdb, the RACE reads were re-called with MiXCR into one record per CDR3 protein. In the table there are 65,000 to 90,000 distinct CDR3 sequences, 6.5% to 8% of which are singletons. The starting material was whole blood, obtained in connection with sensitization to the hapten diphenylcyclopropenone (DPC). These receptors were collected from a woman aged 30 to 39 with alopecia areata. Some clones in this sample may be carry-over from other donors' samples.

In this sample, this clonotype turned up a few times. The chain carries TRBV2 and TRBJ1-5; D gene unclear. The CDR3 runs to 14 residues. The V end was cut by 1 base, the J end by 5 bases, with 9 bases between. The germline CDR1 and CDR2 sequences are SNHLY and FYNNEI. CDR3 bases: TGTGCCAGCAGTGAAGGCAGGCGCGATCAGCCCCAGCATTTT. This codes for CASSEGRRDQPQHF.

The rearrangement uses TRBV11-2 and TRBJ2-1; D not resolved. CDR3 length equals 16 residues. V lost 1 base and J lost 5, with 15 bases in between. Per germline, CDR1 SGHAT and CDR2 FQNNGV. The CDR3 DNA reads as TGTGCCAGCAGCTTAGGTCGGTTGGAAAAGCACAATGAGCAGTTCTTC. Protein sequence: CASSLGRLEKHNEQFF.

The genes are TRBV2 and TRBJ1-1; D is perhaps TRBD1 (6 bases). V lost 6 bases to trimming and J lost 5 bases, with 16 bases between them. The CDR3 covers 14 residues. Germline V CDR1 and CDR2: SNHLY, FYNNEI. The CDR3 DNA reads TGTGCCAGCAGGAGGGGGGAGGGAGGAACTGAAGCTTTCTTT. Translated: CASRRGEGGTEAFF.

This clonotype occurred many times. This chain joins TRBV12-3 or TRBV12-4 and TRBJ1-5, with TRBD1 as a possible D gene (6 bases). The CDR3 has 15 amino acids. The V and J ends lost 1 base and 9 bases respectively, with 16 bases between them. Written as DNA, the CDR3 is TGTGCCAGCAGTTTAGAGGGACATCAGGGTCCGCCCCAGCATTTT. Protein product: CASSLEGHQGPPQHF.

This chain joins TRBV10-3 and TRBJ1-6, with 7 bases identical to TRBD1. CDR3 length equals 17 residues. After removal of 3 bases from V and 7 bases from J, the junction contained 12 bases not matched to a gene. Looked up from germline, CDR1 is ENHRY and CDR2 is SYGVKD. The chain's CDR3 is CAISEKKYQGQNSPLHF. Written as DNA, the CDR3 is TGTGCCATCAGTGAAAAAAAGTATCAGGGACAGAATTCACCCCTCCACTTT.

At least ten counts were recorded for this clonotype. The DNA of the CDR3 is TGCAGTGCTAGGGACTGGAGCTCCTATAATTCACCCCTCCACTTT. Its translation: CSARDWSSYNSPLHF. The chain carries TRBV20-1 and TRBJ1-6, with unresolved D. The length of the CDR3 is 15 residues. Trimming removed 3 bases from V and 0 bases from J, with 9 bases in between. The germline gives CDR1 DFQATT, CDR2 SNEGSKA (reference sequence).

This clonotype occurred many times. The CDR3 sequence is CASSFGPSPQHF. DNA of the CDR3: TGTGCCAGCAGTTTCGGCCCGTCGCCCCAGCATTTT. This chain connects TRBV28 to TRBJ1-5; D gene ambiguous. The ends were cut back, 3 bases at V and 9 bases at J, with 9 bases in the middle. Germline V gives CDR1 MDHEN, CDR2 SYDVKM. CDR3 length: 12 residues.

The chain couples TRBV13 to TRBJ2-7; D call uncertain. The germline V gene has CDR1 PRHDT and CDR2 FYEKMQ (reference sequence). The V gene lost 5 bases and the J gene lost 2 bases, with 16 bases spanning the gap. The CDR3 consists of 15 residues. CDR3 nucleotide sequence: TGTGCCAGCAGCCGGAGTGTCCGGCAGACCTACGAGCAGTACTTC. Residues: CASSRSVRQTYEQYF.

This clonotype was recorded at least ten times. V and J are TRBV12-3 or TRBV12-4 and TRBJ2-2, with D tentatively TRBD2 (6 bases). The V end was cut by 2 bases, the J end by 6 bases, with 7 bases between. This CDR3 contains 13 residues. CDR3 sequence reads: CASSLWGAGELFF. CDR3 sequence (DNA): TGTGCCAGCAGTTTATGGGGGGCCGGGGAGCTGTTTTTT.

The rearrangement uses TRBV19 and TRBJ2-7; 8 nucleotides agree with TRBD1. This CDR3 comprises 14 residues. V shed 1 base, J shed 5 bases, and the junction held 4 bases outside the gene matches. Germline CDR1 LNHDA, CDR2 SQIVND (reference sequence). The CDR3 protein is CASSIVSGGNEQYF. The CDR3 region has the DNA TGTGCCAGTAGTATAGTATCAGGGGGCAACGAGCAGTACTTC.

This clonotype was recorded many times. The CDR3 protein is CASSSRPPTSAAEAFF. The CDR3 bases are TGTGCCAGCAGTTCCCGCCCCCCGACCTCAGCCGCTGAAGCTTTCTTT. The chain combines TRBV12-3 or TRBV12-4 with TRBJ1-1; D is undetermined. Trimming removed 4 bases at V and 6 bases at J, with 21 bases between. The CDR3 loop spans 16 amino acids.

This clonotype has just a few counts. The chain has TRBV18 and TRBJ2-1; D unclear. The CDR3 sequence is 13 residues long. Germline assignment: CDR1 KGHSH and CDR2 LQKENI. V was trimmed by 3 bases and J by 8 bases, leaving 11 bases between them. The chain's CDR3 is CASSPGRSYEQFF. The CDR3 DNA sequence: TGTGCCAGCTCACCCGGACGCTCCTATGAGCAGTTCTTC.

This clonotype has just a few counts. The chain joins TRBV7-3 to TRBJ2-5, with D possibly being TRBD2 (5 bases). Trimming took off 1 base at V and 5 bases at J, with 8 bases between the two ends. Germline values: CDR1 SGHTA, CDR2 FQGTGA. The CDR3 spans 13 residues. CDR3 nucleotides: TGTGCCAGCAGCTTAAGTACGGGGGAGACCCAGTACTTC. Its translation: CASSLSTGETQYF. The full variable domain, completed using reference TRBV7-3 and TRBJ2-5, is GAGVSQTPSNKVTEKGKYVELRCDPISGHTALYWYRQSLGQGPEFLIYFQGTGAADDSGLPNDRFFAVRPEGSVSTLKIQRTERGDSAVYLCASSLSTGETQYFGPGTRLLVL.

This clonotype was observed many times. V and J are TRBV5-4 and TRBJ2-1; tentatively, D is TRBD2 (6 bases). The V gene's germline CDR1 is SGHNT and CDR2 YYREEE (reference sequence). V lost 5 bases and J lost 3, with 15 bases in between. This CDR3 spans 15 amino acids. CDR3 DNA: TGTGCCAGCAGTTCGCGGGGACCCGACTACAATGAGCAGTTCTTC. Protein sequence: CASSSRGPDYNEQFF.

The chain recombines TRBV6-5 with TRBJ2-1; weak D call: TRBD1 (7 bases). This CDR3 is 20 amino acids long. CDR1 is MNHEY, CDR2 SVGAGI, per germline. V lost 0 bases, J lost 2 bases, and 23 bases lay in between. For the CDR3, the DNA is TGTGCCAGCAGTTACTCGATAGGTTGGTCGGGGGACAGCACCTACAATGAGCAGTTCTTC. Translation: CASSYSIGWSGDSTYNEQFF.

This clonotype has ten or more counts. The chain combines TRBV12-3 or TRBV12-4 with TRBJ2-1; the D gene is possibly TRBD2 (7 bases). The CDR3 is 16 amino acids. V was cut by 5 bases and J by 7 bases, with 21 bases left in between. CDR3 protein: CASSLRRGGTGNEQFF. For the CDR3, the DNA is TGTGCCAGCAGTCTCCGGAGGGGGGGGACGGGGAATGAGCAGTTCTTC.

CDR3 sequence: CASTGQDYGYTF. As DNA, the CDR3 is TGTGCCAGTACCGGACAGGACTATGGCTACACCTTC. The V gene is TRBV2, the J gene TRBJ1-2, with TRBD1 matching 7 bases. The CDR3 length is 12 residues. CDR1 is SNHLY and CDR2 is FYNNEI in the germline V gene. V trimming: 9 bases; J trimming: 3 bases; junction bases outside the gene matches: 4.

In this sample, this clonotype turned up many times. The rearrangement links TRBV12-3 or TRBV12-4 to TRBJ1-1; no firm D call. V lost 5 bases, J lost 1 base, and 11 bases lay in between. This CDR3 has 14 residues. The CDR3 DNA sequence: TGTGCCAGCAGTCTACGGACGGCGAACACTGAAGCTTTCTTT. Translated: CASSLRTANTEAFF.

This clonotype was picked up many times. The rearrangement joins TRBV7-2 to TRBJ1-6, with D uncertain. From germline, CDR1 is SGHTA and CDR2 FQGNSA. Deletions cut 1 base from V and 10 bases from J, with 8 bases between. This CDR3 contains 13 residues. In DNA, the CDR3 is TGTGCCAGCAGCTTAGGCGGCGGGTCACCCCTCCACTTT. Its translation: CASSLGGGSPLHF.

This clonotype has a count of ten or more. The genes are TRBV29-1 and TRBJ2-5; the match to TRBD2 covers 8 bases. Germline CDR1 is SQVTM and CDR2 is ANQGSEA. V was pared by 7 bases and J by 5 bases, with 3 bases of the junction left unmatched. The CDR3 consists of 11 residues. This CDR3 reads CSGAGVETQYF. The CDR3 DNA follows: TGCAGCGGAGCGGGGGTGGAGACCCAGTACTTC.